Below, 21 T cell receptor beta chains from the same sample are listed, as sequenced in a study of T cells after somatic rescue of genetic block. Clones were read by immunoSEQ multiplex PCR, and TCRdb kept only the in-frame ones, dropping some. The data contain some 68,000 clones, roughly 93% of them seen just once; the ten biggest clones take up 2.8%. Specimen: peripheral blood mononuclear cells (PBMCs). The receptors shown here come from a man between 25 and 39 years old.

The chain couples TRBV11-2 to TRBJ2-5; 10 bases match TRBD1. The J call could be wrong; TRBJ2-7 is a better fit for the DNA end. The CDR3 length is 14 residues. Germline loops: CDR1 SGHAT, CDR2 FQNNGV. The chain's CDR3 is CASSSRDRGDEQYF. CDR3 bases: TGTGCCAGCAGCAGCCGGGACAGGGGTGACGAGCAGTACTTC.

The chain uses TRBV25-1 and TRBJ2-3; D might be TRBD2 (5 bases). This CDR3 is 15 amino acids long. The V gene's germline CDR1 is MGHDK and CDR2 SYGVNS. The germline V and J ends were trimmed by 7 bases and 2 bases, with 16 bases remaining between them. The CDR3 bases are TGTGCCAGCAACCCCGGGGATTCTAACACAGATACGCAGTATTTT. Encoded protein: CASNPGDSNTDTQYF.

The chain uses TRBV23-1 and TRBJ2-5, with unresolved D. TRBV23-1 is filed as an ORF, its function uncertain. The germline V and J ends were trimmed by 8 bases and 12 bases, with 13 bases remaining between them. The CDR3 has 10 residues. Here the CDR3 reads CASPPDPKYF. Written as DNA, the CDR3 is TGCGCCAGCCCTCCGGACCCAAAGTACTTC.

This rearrangement joins TRBV6-5 to TRBJ1-5, with 7 bases matching TRBD1. From germline, CDR1 is MNHEY and CDR2 SVGAGI. The CDR3 consists of 14 residues. Unmatched junction bases numbered 7, after V lost 5 bases and J lost 6 bases. The CDR3 DNA follows: TGTGCCAGCAGTCCGACAGGGCGGGGTCAGCCCCAGCATTTT. Protein: CASSPTGRGQPQHF.

The chain joins TRBV4-1 to TRBJ1-2, with a weak D call TRBD1 (6 bases). V was cut by 3 bases and J by 0 bases, with 23 bases left in between. Germline V gene lookup returns CDR1 MGHRA and CDR2 YSYEKL. This CDR3 comprises 19 residues. The CDR3, as DNA: TGCGCCAGCAGCCAGCCCTCTTACGGACAGAAGGCCTCTAACTATGGCTACACCTTC. It codes for CASSQPSYGQKASNYGYTF.

The sample holds a few counts of this clone. V usage is TRBV30 and J usage is TRBJ1-6; D remains ambiguous. Trimming removed 3 bases from V and 0 bases from J, with 9 bases in between. Germline V gives CDR1 GTSNPN, CDR2 SVGIG (reference sequence). The CDR3 spans 15 residues. CDR3 bases: TGTGCCTGGAGAACAGCGAGCTCCTATAATTCACCCCTCCACTTT. Translating gives CAWRTASSYNSPLHF.

V and J are TRBV15 and TRBJ1-1; 10 bases fit TRBD1. The germline V gene encodes CDR1 LNHNV and CDR2 YYDKDF (reference sequence). This CDR3 is 17 amino acids long. After removal of 1 base from V and 3 bases from J, the junction contained 8 bases not matched to a gene. The CDR3 DNA reads TGTGCCACCAGCAGAGGACCGGGACAGGGGACGCACACTGAAGCTTTCTTT. Translating it yields CATSRGPGQGTHTEAFF. The whole variable domain, filled in from reference TRBV15 and TRBJ1-1, reads DAMVIQNPRYQVTQFGKPVTLSCSQTLNHNVMYWYQQKSSQAPKLLFHYYDKDFNNEADTPDNFQSRRPNTSFCFLDIRSPGLGDTAMYLCATSRGPGQGTHTEAFFGQGTRLTVV.

The chain couples TRBV10-2 to TRBJ2-7; the D is unclear. The V gene lost 3 bases and the J gene lost 7 bases, with 10 bases spanning the gap. Germline values: CDR1 WSHSY, CDR2 SAAADI. This CDR3 comprises 12 residues. The CDR3: CASSDPYREQYF. The DNA of the CDR3 is TGCGCCAGCAGTGACCCCTATCGGGAGCAGTACTTC.

The chain combines TRBV18 with TRBJ2-5; 10 bases line up with TRBD1. This CDR3 is 16 amino acids long. Germline-derived CDR1 and CDR2 are KGHSH and LQKENI. V trimming: 1 base; J trimming: 2 bases; junction bases outside the gene matches: 4. The CDR3 sequence is CASSPRTGGGQETQYF. The CDR3 DNA follows: TGTGCCAGCTCACCACGGACAGGGGGGGGACAAGAGACCCAGTACTTC.

This clone was counted a few times. The chain has TRBV5-1 and TRBJ2-1, with a tentative D call TRBD2 (6 bases). V shed 4 bases and J shed 6 bases, with 20 bases lying between them. CDR3 length equals 16 residues. Germline CDR1 reads SGHRS; CDR2 reads YFSETQ. CDR3 sequence (DNA): TGCGCCAGCAGCCGGGGCGGGGATACAGGTTTCAATGAGCAGTTCTTC. This codes for CASSRGGDTGFNEQFF. The whole variable domain, remainder taken from reference TRBV5-1 and TRBJ2-1, is KAGVTQTPRYLIKTRGQQVTLSCSPISGHRSVSWYQQTPGQGLQFLFEYFSETQRNKGNFPGRFSGRQFSNSRSEMNVSTLELGDSALYLCASSRGGDTGFNEQFFGPGTRLTVL.

The chain links TRBV7-9 to TRBJ1-2; D not certain. The CDR3 contains 15 residues. The germline CDR1 and CDR2 sequences are SEHNR and FQNEAQ (reference sequence). V lost 3 bases to trimming and J lost 0 bases, with 11 bases between them. In DNA, the CDR3 is TGTGCCAGCAGCTTTGGAACGGGGTCTAACTATGGCTACACCTTC. Its translation: CASSFGTGSNYGYTF.

This chain uses TRBV19 with TRBJ1-1; D not certain. The CDR3 runs to 11 residues. Germline V gene sequence: CDR1 LNHDA, CDR2 SQIVND (reference sequence). V gave up 7 bases and J gave up 6 bases, with 9 bases separating them. The CDR3 protein is CASIVGAEAFF. CDR3 DNA sequence: TGTGCCAGTATAGTTGGGGCTGAAGCTTTCTTT.

V is TRBV4-3 and J is TRBJ2-1; 7 bases are a match to TRBD1. V shed 1 base and J 2 bases; nucleotides not matched to a gene: 2. The length of the CDR3 is 15 residues. Germline V gives CDR1 LGHNA, CDR2 YSLEER. CDR3 sequence (DNA): TGCGCCAGCAGCCAAGTTCAGGGGGCCTACAATGAGCAGTTCTTC. This sequence encodes CASSQVQGAYNEQFF.

In this sample, this clone turned up once. The V gene is TRBV2, the J gene TRBJ2-1; D remains ambiguous. Germline-derived CDR1 and CDR2 are SNHLY and FYNNEI. V lost 3 bases and J 5 bases, leaving 8 bases between the germline ends. The CDR3 runs to 13 residues. The chain's CDR3 is CASSEALDNEQFF. CDR3 in DNA: TGTGCCAGCAGTGAGGCGTTGGACAATGAGCAGTTCTTC.

The V and J genes are TRBV18 and TRBJ2-7, with D unresolved. Trimming removed 3 bases from V and 2 bases from J, with 5 bases in between. The CDR3 runs 12 residues. Germline V gene data show CDR1 as KGHSH and CDR2 as LQKENI. The CDR3, as DNA: TGTGCCAGCTCACCCCAGCCCTACGAGCAGTACTTC. Protein: CASSPQPYEQYF.

The chain is built from TRBV11-2 and TRBJ1-1; D gene unclear. The length of the CDR3 is 13 residues. The germline V gene encodes CDR1 SGHAT and CDR2 FQNNGV. V lost 3 bases to trimming and J lost 3 bases, with 8 bases between them. Here the CDR3 reads CASSFSFDTEAFF. DNA of the CDR3: TGTGCCAGCAGCTTTTCGTTCGACACTGAAGCTTTCTTT.

This chain connects TRBV4-2 to TRBJ1-1; D unclear. CDR1 LGHNA and CDR2 YNFKEQ come from the germline V gene. This CDR3 is 12 amino acids long. V lost 3 bases to trimming and J lost 5 bases, with 7 bases between them. The CDR3 DNA is TGTGCCAGCAGCCATATTGATACTGAAGCTTTCTTT. This gives the protein CASSHIDTEAFF.

This clone was detected once. The rearrangement joins TRBV5-4 to TRBJ1-4; D gene ambiguous. The CDR3 loop spans 14 amino acids. Germline V gene data show CDR1 as SGHNT and CDR2 as YYREEE (reference sequence). V was cut by 4 bases and J by 5 bases, with 12 bases left in between. The CDR3 region is CASSRGQLNEKLFF. CDR3 DNA: TGTGCCAGCAGCCGAGGGCAGTTAAATGAAAAACTGTTTTTT.

This clone was detected only once. The V and J genes are TRBV5-1 and TRBJ2-2; TRBD2 matches 16 bases. CDR1 and CDR2 (germline): SGHRS, YFSETQ. With 3 bases clipped from V and 7 bases from J, the junction kept 9 bases outside the gene matches. This CDR3 is 18 amino acids long. For the CDR3, the DNA is TGCGCCAGCAGCTCCGCCGGGACTAGCGGGAGGGCCGTCGGGGAGCTGTTTTTT. Residues: CASSSAGTSGRAVGELFF.

The chain links TRBV28 to TRBJ1-5; D ambiguous. V gave up 9 bases and J gave up 4 bases, with 19 bases separating them. Germline V lookup: CDR1 MDHEN, CDR2 SYDVKM. This CDR3 is built from 15 residues. The CDR3 protein is CASSSPGSGNQPQHF. In DNA, the CDR3 is TGTGCCAGTTCATCCCCCGGTTCCGGTAATCAGCCCCAGCATTTT.

V usage is TRBV11-3 and J usage is TRBJ2-3; D is unresolved. V lost 2 bases, J lost 0 bases, and 9 bases lay in between. The CDR3 totals 15 residues. Germline CDR1 and CDR2: SGHNT and YENEEA. CDR3 coding DNA: TGTGCCAGCAGCTTACATGTGTCGAGCACAGATACGCAGTATTTT. Encoded protein: CASSLHVSSTDTQYF.